The sequence of this T cell receptor beta chain was determined in a study of molecular identifiers for immune sequencing clone quantification. Study-wide results and limits: Identical TCR molecules sharing a barcode could underestimate highly expanded clone sizes.

Each CDR3 protein is one row after TCRdb ran MiXCR on the PCR reads. This sample has under 600,000 distinct CDR3 sequences, with 25% found just once. Notes on this clonotype: Its cognate antigen is unknown.

This CDR3 has 14 amino acids. Germline CDR1 and CDR2: SGHRS and YFSETQ. The V gene lost 0 bases and the J gene lost 6 bases, with 10 bases spanning the gap. The rearrangement links TRBV5-1 to TRBJ1-5; D is unresolved. The sample consisted of naive CD8+ T cells from blood, with Jurkat cell RNA spiked in. Subset specified: FACS-sorted CD8+CD4-CCR7+CD45RA+ naive T cells. This clonotype originated in a human donor in good health. Some libraries in this study had Jurkat cell RNA spiked in. CDR3 DNA: TGCGCCAGCAGCTTGGTTTCAGGCGGTCAGCCCCAGCATTTT. Translation gives CASSLVSGGQPQHF.